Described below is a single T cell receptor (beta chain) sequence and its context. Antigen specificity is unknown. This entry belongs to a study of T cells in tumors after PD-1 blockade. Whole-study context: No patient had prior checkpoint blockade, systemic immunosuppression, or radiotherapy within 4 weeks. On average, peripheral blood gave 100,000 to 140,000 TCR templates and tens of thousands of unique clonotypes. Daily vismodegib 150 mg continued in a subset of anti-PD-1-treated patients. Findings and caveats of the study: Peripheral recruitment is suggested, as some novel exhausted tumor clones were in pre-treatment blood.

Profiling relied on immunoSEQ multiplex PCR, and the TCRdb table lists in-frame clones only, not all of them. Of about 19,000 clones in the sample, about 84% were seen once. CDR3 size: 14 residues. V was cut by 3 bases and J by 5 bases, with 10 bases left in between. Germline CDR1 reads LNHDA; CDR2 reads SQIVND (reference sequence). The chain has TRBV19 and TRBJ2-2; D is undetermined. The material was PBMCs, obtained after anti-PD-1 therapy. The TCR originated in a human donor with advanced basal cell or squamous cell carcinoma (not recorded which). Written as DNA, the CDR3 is TGTGCCAGTAGTATCCACGCCGGGACCGGGGAGCTGTTTTTT. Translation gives CASSIHAGTGELFF.